Presented here are 10 T cell receptor beta chains from one specimen sequenced in a study of PD-1 blockade in classical Hodgkin lymphoma (dated by TCRdb to about 2020). Sample time point, as interpreted from the label and publication: cycle 2 day 1 (C2D1) of nivolumab. All trial patients had relapsed after autologous stem cell transplantation, with cohorts A, B and C differing in prior brentuximab vedotin exposure. Library preparation used the immunoSEQ multiplex PCR assay. Here the immuneACCESS table is served through TCRdb, limited to in-frame sequences with V and J called. Missing clones are a known gap in these copies; in checked studies unresolved V genes cover under half, and the rest lacks a known reason. This sample comprises some 41,000 clones, about 85% of them detected only once. The ten largest clonotypes hold roughly 6% of the sample. Material: peripheral blood mononuclear cells (PBMCs), obtained before the second cycle of nivolumab. Receptor source: a human donor with classical Hodgkin lymphoma.

This chain links TRBV5-1 with TRBJ2-5, with 11 bases that match TRBD1. After removal of 0 bases from V and 4 bases from J, the junction contained 8 bases not matched to a gene. The CDR3 covers 17 residues. Per germline, CDR1 SGHRS and CDR2 YFSETQ. CDR3 loop: CASSLAGQGASGETQYF. In nucleotides, the CDR3 is TGCGCCAGCAGCTTGGCCGGACAGGGGGCTTCGGGAGAGACCCAGTACTTC.

This clone appeared a single time. The chain recombines TRBV5-4 with TRBJ2-7; no reliable D call. CDR1 SGHNT and CDR2 YYREEE come from the germline V gene (reference sequence). The CDR3 extends over 14 amino acids. Trimming removed 4 bases from V and 6 bases from J, with 17 bases in between. The CDR3: CASSTSTFLREQYF. CDR3 sequence (DNA): TGTGCCAGCAGCACTTCCACGTTCCTACGCGAGCAGTACTTC.

This chain joins TRBV7-2 and TRBJ2-1; 8 bases fit TRBD1. After removal of 5 bases from V and 5 bases from J, the junction contained 8 bases not matched to a gene. The CDR3 loop spans 15 amino acids. The V gene's germline CDR1 is SGHTA and CDR2 FQGNSA. The CDR3 protein is CASSPGDRPHNEQFF. The CDR3 coding sequence is TGTGCCAGCAGCCCGGGGGACAGGCCCCACAATGAGCAGTTCTTC.

Here the CDR3 reads CASSRTGGFYEQYF. In nucleotides, the CDR3 is TGTGCCAGCAGCAGAACAGGGGGCTTTTACGAGCAGTACTTC. The genes are TRBV11-2 and TRBJ2-7, with 9 bases lining up with TRBD1. Germline trimming cut 5 bases from V and 4 bases from J; bases unmatched to any gene: 6. CDR1 is SGHAT, CDR2 FQNNGV, per germline. The CDR3 runs 14 residues.

The CDR3 DNA reads TGTGCCAGCAGCTTGGGGGGACTAGCGGGCGGGGAGCTGTTTTTT. Translating it yields CASSLGGLAGGELFF. The chain joins TRBV5-4 to TRBJ2-2; 12 bases are shared with TRBD2. V gave up 0 bases and J gave up 7 bases; unmatched junction bases: 1. Germline V gene lookup returns CDR1 SGHNT and CDR2 YYREEE (reference sequence). This CDR3 region has 15 residues.

The rearrangement joins TRBV7-3 to TRBJ1-1, with D unresolved. Deletions cut 0 bases from V and 3 bases from J, with 8 bases between. CDR3 length equals 14 residues. Germline CDR1 is SGHTA and CDR2 is FQGTGA. DNA of the CDR3: TGTGCCAGCAGCTTAACGGAGAGACACACTGAAGCTTTCTTT. This codes for CASSLTERHTEAFF.

The chain carries TRBV10-3 and TRBJ1-5; TRBD1 agrees at 7 bases. The CDR3 extends over 15 amino acids. V dropped 10 bases and J dropped 4; count of bases not matched to a gene: 13. Germline CDR1 is ENHRY and CDR2 is SYGVKD. CDR3: CATSDRTGRNQPQHF. DNA of the CDR3: TGTGCCACCTCGGACAGGACAGGACGGAATCAGCCCCAGCATTTT.

This sequence joins TRBV19 and TRBJ1-2, with 7 bases lining up with TRBD1. The CDR3 consists of 17 residues. Germline CDR1 reads LNHDA; CDR2 reads SQIVND (reference sequence). V gave up 4 bases and J gave up 5 bases; unmatched junction bases: 16. CDR3 coding DNA: TGTGCCAGTAGTACAAACTCCCTGACAGGGAAGGGATATGGCTACACCTTC. It yields the protein CASSTNSLTGKGYGYTF.

This clone has more than one count but fewer than ten. This chain uses TRBV13 with TRBJ2-7, with TRBD2 identical over 10 bases. With 2 bases clipped from V and 1 base from J, the junction kept 2 bases outside the gene matches. CDR3 length: 15 amino acids. The germline CDR1 and CDR2 sequences are PRHDT and FYEKMQ (reference sequence). In DNA form, the CDR3 reads TGTGCCAGCAGCTTAACGGGACTAGCGTCCTACGAGCAGTACTTC. Its protein product is CASSLTGLASYEQYF.

This chain uses TRBV5-1 with TRBJ2-3; 8 nucleotides line up with TRBD2. The germline gives CDR1 SGHRS, CDR2 YFSETQ. The J segment lost 2 bases and the V segment lost 3 bases, leaving 5 bases of the junction unmatched. CDR3 length equals 15 residues. The CDR3 nucleotides are TGCGCCAGCAGCTCCCAAGCGGGGGCCACAGATACGCAGTATTTT. It encodes CASSSQAGATDTQYF. Combining the CDR3 with reference TRBV5-1 and TRBJ2-3 gives the whole variable domain KAGVTQTPRYLIKTRGQQVTLSCSPISGHRSVSWYQQTPGQGLQFLFEYFSETQRNKGNFPGRFSGRQFSNSRSEMNVSTLELGDSALYLCASSSQAGATDTQYFGPGTRLTVL.